The 31 T cell receptor beta chains in this list originate from one sample, sequenced in a study of blood T cell repertoires in COVID-19. Clones were read by immunoSEQ multiplex PCR, and TCRdb kept only the in-frame ones, dropping some. Here the sample spans over 200,000 clones, just over 90% being singletons. Sequenced sample: peripheral blood. These receptors were taken from a man aged 25-40 years with acute or convalescent COVID-19.

The V call is TRBV30, the J call TRBJ1-2; no clear D gene. The V end was cut by 3 bases, the J end by 7 bases, with 15 bases between. Germline CDR1 and CDR2: GTSNPN and SVGIG (reference sequence). The CDR3 has 13 residues. The CDR3 coding sequence is TGTGCCTGGAGCCCCTATCTTTATAGTGGCTACACCTTC. Translating it yields CAWSPYLYSGYTF.

This chain links TRBV28 with TRBJ1-1, with D possibly matching TRBD1 (5 bases). Germline V gene sequence: CDR1 MDHEN, CDR2 SYDVKM. With 4 bases removed from V and 10 bases from J, the gap between germline ends came to 13 bases. The CDR3 loop spans 12 amino acids. CDR3 sequence reads: CASSSEAGLAFF. The DNA for the CDR3 is TGTGCCAGCAGTTCCGAAGCAGGGCTAGCTTTCTTT.

J is TRBJ2-2 and V is TRBV11-3; D might be TRBD2 (6 bases). V dropped 5 bases and J dropped 7 bases, with 14 bases sitting between them. CDR3 size: 14 residues. The germline CDR1 and CDR2 sequences are SGHNT and YENEEA. The CDR3 bases are TGTGCCAGCAGCCCCGAGCGGGTTGGCGGGGAGCTGTTTTTT. Amino acid sequence: CASSPERVGGELFF.

The V and J genes are TRBV6-4 and TRBJ2-2, with 8 bases aligning to TRBD2. The CDR3 is made up of 17 amino acids. CDR1 is MRHNA and CDR2 is SNTAGT in the germline V gene. V dropped 2 bases and J dropped 6; count of bases not matched to a gene: 11. This chain's CDR3 is CASSDTAGTRIAGELFF. CDR3 nucleotides: TGTGCCAGCAGTGACACCGCCGGGACTAGGATTGCCGGGGAGCTGTTTTTT.

The genes are TRBV5-4 and TRBJ2-1, with TRBD2 matching over 11 bases. Germline V lookup: CDR1 SGHNT, CDR2 YYREEE (reference sequence). The trim removed 3 bases at V and 3 bases at J, leaving 2 bases unmatched. CDR3 length: 15 residues. CDR3 sequence: CASSSGTSGYNEQFF. The CDR3 DNA follows: TGTGCCAGCAGCTCCGGGACTAGCGGCTACAATGAGCAGTTCTTC.

The rearrangement uses TRBV11-2 and TRBJ2-7; a weak D match, TRBD1 (6 bases). The V end lost 1 base, the J end lost 8 bases, and 12 bases lay between the germline ends. The CDR3 consists of 13 residues. The V gene's germline CDR1 is SGHAT and CDR2 FQNNGV. CDR3 bases: TGTGCCAGCAGCTTAGGTCGGCAGGGGCAGCAGTACTTC. This sequence encodes CASSLGRQGQQYF. Full variable domain (missing parts from reference TRBV11-2 and TRBJ2-7): EAGVAQSPRYKIIEKRQSVAFWCNPISGHATLYWYQQILGQGPKLLIQFQNNGVVDDSQLPKDRFSAERLKGVDSTLKIQPAKLEDSAVYLCASSLGRQGQQYFGPGTRLTVT.

This chain connects TRBV9 to TRBJ1-2; weak D call: TRBD1 (6 bases). Per the germline V gene, CDR1 is SGDLS and CDR2 is YYNGEE. The V end was cut by 0 bases, the J end by 4 bases, with 10 bases between. This CDR3 has 14 amino acids. This chain's CDR3 is CASSVAGEIYGYTF. Written as DNA, the CDR3 is TGTGCCAGCAGCGTAGCAGGGGAGATCTATGGCTACACCTTC.

This clone was seen a single time. The rearrangement joins TRBV21-1 to TRBJ2-7; the tabulated D call, TRBD2, remains unverified against the DNA. TRBV21-1 is designated a pseudogene. The CDR3 totals 18 residues. In DNA, the CDR3 is TGTGCCAGCAGCAAAGGGTGGCGCAGCTCGAGGGAGTCCTACGAGCAGTACTTC. Encoded protein: CASSKGWRSSRESYEQYF.

The chain combines TRBV18 with TRBJ2-3; no firm D call. The CDR3 is 15 amino acids. V shed 2 bases and J shed 2 bases, with 11 bases lying between them. CDR1 is KGHSH and CDR2 is LQKENI in the germline V gene. CDR3 nucleotide sequence: TGTGCCAGCTCACCAACCTCTAAAACCACAGATACGCAGTATTTT. Translating gives CASSPTSKTTDTQYF.

The V gene is TRBV30, the J gene TRBJ1-2; D gene uncertain. V was shortened by 7 bases and J by 8 bases, with 14 bases between the two germline ends. Germline assignment: CDR1 GTSNPN and CDR2 SVGIG (reference sequence). This CDR3 region has 11 residues. The CDR3 is CASKAGLGYTF. The CDR3 DNA reads TGTGCCTCAAAAGCTGGTTTGGGCTACACCTTC.

This chain connects TRBV15 to TRBJ2-2, with D perhaps matching TRBD2 (6 bases). V lost 0 bases to trimming and J lost 5 bases, with 10 bases between them. This CDR3 contains 15 residues. Germline CDR1 and CDR2: LNHNV and YYDKDF (reference sequence). This CDR3 reads CATSRDGTLTGELFF. CDR3 nucleotide sequence: TGTGCCACCAGCAGAGACGGGACTTTAACCGGGGAGCTGTTTTTT.

The chain has TRBV19 and TRBJ2-7; D is perhaps TRBD2 (6 bases). Germline loops: CDR1 LNHDA, CDR2 SQIVND (reference sequence). The CDR3 runs to 10 residues. V lost 6 bases and J 7 bases, leaving 7 bases between the germline ends. The CDR3 protein is CASRAGEQYF. CDR3 in DNA: TGTGCCAGTAGAGCGGGTGAGCAGTACTTC.

This chain uses TRBV12-3 or TRBV12-4 with TRBJ1-2, with 7 bases lining up with TRBD1. V gave up 6 bases and J gave up 4 bases; unmatched junction bases: 5. The CDR3 has 13 amino acids. Here the CDR3 DNA reads TGTGCCAGCAGCCCCGGACAGGCCTATGGCTACACCTTC. Its translation: CASSPGQAYGYTF.

The chain carries TRBV19 and TRBJ2-2, with D possibly matching TRBD2 (5 bases). Germline assignment: CDR1 LNHDA and CDR2 SQIVND (reference sequence). With 2 bases removed from V and 7 bases from J, the gap between germline ends came to 11 bases. CDR3 length: 14 amino acids. This chain's CDR3 is CASSITSSFGELFF. The CDR3 DNA follows: TGTGCCAGTAGTATAACTAGTTCTTTCGGGGAGCTGTTTTTT.

The CDR3 nucleotides are TGTGCCAGCAGCCCCGGGGGTAGGGATACGCAGTATTTT. Its translation is CASSPGGRDTQYF. The chain links TRBV3-1 (or the pseudogene TRBV3-2) to TRBJ2-3; D possibly corresponds to TRBD2 (6 bases). Trimming pared 4 bases from V and 6 bases from J, leaving 11 bases between. The CDR3 extends over 13 amino acids. In germline, CDR1 is LGHDT, CDR2 YNNKEL (reference sequence).

V is TRBV18 and J is TRBJ1-1, with 7 bases that match TRBD1. CDR3 size: 16 residues. V lost 4 bases, J lost 3 bases, and 11 bases stayed unmatched. Germline assignment: CDR1 KGHSH and CDR2 LQKENI. The chain's CDR3 is CASSRVKTGLDTEAFF. The DNA for the CDR3 is TGTGCCAGCTCACGGGTTAAGACAGGGCTAGACACTGAAGCTTTCTTT. Full variable domain (missing parts from reference TRBV18 and TRBJ1-1): NAGVMQNPRHLVRRRGQEARLRCSPMKGHSHVYWYRQLPEEGLKFMVYLQKENIIDESGMPKERFSAEFPKEGPSILRIQQVVRGDSAAYFCASSRVKTGLDTEAFFGQGTRLTVV.

The chain uses TRBV7-9 and TRBJ2-7; 8 bases align to TRBD2. The CDR3 is 15 amino acids. After removal of 3 bases from V and 4 bases from J, the junction contained 8 bases not matched to a gene. Germline values: CDR1 SEHNR, CDR2 FQNEAQ (reference sequence). The CDR3 loop is CASSFGREEFYEQYF. DNA for the CDR3: TGTGCCAGCAGCTTCGGGCGGGAGGAGTTTTACGAGCAGTACTTC.

The rearrangement links TRBV27 to TRBJ2-7; 7 nucleotides align to TRBD2. CDR1 MNHEY and CDR2 SMNVEV come from the germline V gene (reference sequence). V shed 6 bases, J shed 2 bases, and the junction held 7 bases outside the gene matches. This CDR3 is built from 14 residues. The CDR3 is CASRVAGKAYEQYF. The CDR3 region has the DNA TGTGCCAGCAGAGTAGCGGGTAAAGCCTACGAGCAGTACTTC.

The rearrangement uses TRBV23-1 and TRBJ1-1, with TRBD1 as a possible D gene (5 bases). TRBV23-1 is flagged as an ORF with uncertain function. The CDR3 sequence is 16 residues long. Trimming pared 0 bases from V and 4 bases from J, leaving 15 bases between. The CDR3 DNA reads as TGCGCCAGCAGTCAATCTAGATGGGTAAGGGGCACTGAAGCTTTCTTT. Encoded protein: CASSQSRWVRGTEAFF.

The genes are TRBV11-1 and TRBJ1-1; D is undetermined. The CDR3 spans 12 residues. Germline V gene lookup returns CDR1 SGHAT and CDR2 FQDESV (reference sequence). V dropped 3 bases and J dropped 6 bases, with 8 bases sitting between them. CDR3 loop: CASSFSRSEAFF. As DNA, the CDR3 is TGTGCCAGCAGCTTTAGTCGATCTGAAGCTTTCTTT.

The V call is TRBV18, the J call TRBJ2-7; possible D gene TRBD1, 6 bases. Germline V gives CDR1 KGHSH, CDR2 LQKENI. CDR3 length: 14 residues. Trimming shortened V by 2 bases and J by 3 bases, and 11 bases separated the two germline ends. The CDR3 spells CASSPVQGNYEQYF. CDR3 in DNA: TGTGCCAGCTCACCAGTCCAGGGGAACTACGAGCAGTACTTC.

This CDR3 reads CASSTTTGYTEAFF. In DNA form, the CDR3 reads TGTGCCAGCAGTACTACCACAGGGTACACTGAAGCTTTCTTT. The chain recombines TRBV9 with TRBJ1-1, with D maybe TRBD1 (6 bases). Trimming took 5 bases from V and 3 from J, leaving 14 bases between them. Per the germline V gene, CDR1 is SGDLS and CDR2 is YYNGEE. The CDR3 covers 14 residues.

The chain employs TRBV5-1 and TRBJ2-7; the D gene is possibly TRBD2 (6 bases). V lost 0 bases, J lost 5 bases, and 15 bases lay in between. Germline V gives CDR1 SGHRS, CDR2 YFSETQ. CDR3 size: 15 residues. Here the CDR3 reads CASSLVGRNNHEQYF. CDR3 coding DNA: TGCGCCAGCAGCTTGGTCGGGAGAAATAATCACGAGCAGTACTTC.

The V gene is TRBV7-6, the J gene TRBJ2-3; 11 bases are shared with TRBD2. Unmatched junction bases numbered 9, after V lost 5 bases and J lost 2 bases. This CDR3 contains 17 residues. The germline CDR1 and CDR2 sequences are SGHVS and FNYEAQ. CDR3 sequence: CASSGRVSGGATDTQYF. CDR3 coding DNA: TGTGCCAGCAGCGGTCGGGTTAGCGGGGGGGCCACAGATACGCAGTATTTT.

The V and J genes are TRBV7-9 and TRBJ2-7, with D perhaps TRBD2 (5 bases). Germline CDR1 SEHNR, CDR2 FQNEAQ (reference sequence). This CDR3 comprises 15 residues. Trimming removed 2 bases from V and 1 base from J, with 12 bases in between. The DNA for the CDR3 is TGTGCCAGCAGCTTAATACCTAGCCGGTCCTACGAGCAGTACTTC. Amino acid sequence: CASSLIPSRSYEQYF.

This chain connects TRBV6-5 to TRBJ2-7; 7 positions match TRBD2. Trimming removed 0 bases from V and 5 bases from J; junction bases left unmatched: 10. From germline, CDR1 is MNHEY and CDR2 SVGAGI. This CDR3 has 16 residues. DNA of the CDR3: TGTGCCAGCAGTTACTCGATGGCCAGGGAGGGGCACGAGCAGTACTTC. Translated, it gives CASSYSMAREGHEQYF.

The DNA of the CDR3 is TGTGCCAGCAGCCAAGCCTTGCGTGGGGCAGGATCCTACGAGCAGTACTTC. This codes for CASSQALRGAGSYEQYF. V gene TRBV14 combines with J gene TRBJ2-7, with TRBD1 as a possible D gene (5 bases). V gave up 1 base and J gave up 1 base, with 17 bases separating them. The V gene's germline CDR1 is SGHDN and CDR2 FVKESK. This CDR3 has 17 amino acids.

The V call is TRBV28, the J call TRBJ2-7; tentatively, D is TRBD2 (5 bases). V was trimmed by 10 bases and J by 7 bases, leaving 17 bases between them. This CDR3 comprises 12 residues. From germline, CDR1 is MDHEN and CDR2 SYDVKM. The CDR3 region is CATYKASGEQYF. As DNA, the CDR3 is TGTGCCACCTATAAGGCCTCGGGGGAGCAGTACTTC.

The chain has TRBV7-3 and TRBJ2-1; possibly TRBD1 for D (5 bases). This CDR3 has 18 amino acids. CDR1 and CDR2 (germline): SGHTA, FQGTGA. Trimming removed 0 bases at V and 5 bases at J, with 20 bases between. CDR3 protein: CASSLTAGIVTADNEQFF. The CDR3 DNA reads TGTGCCAGCAGCTTAACGGCAGGGATTGTGACGGCCGACAATGAGCAGTTCTTC.

This chain connects TRBV6-5 to TRBJ2-1; D ambiguous. This CDR3 has 12 amino acids. V gave up 7 bases and J gave up 0 bases, with 4 bases separating them. Per the germline V gene, CDR1 is MNHEY and CDR2 is SVGAGI. The CDR3 DNA sequence: TGTGCCAGCACCCTCTCCTACAATGAGCAGTTCTTC. Its protein product is CASTLSYNEQFF.

The J gene is TRBJ1-2, the V gene TRBV9, with D uncertain. V was trimmed by 2 bases and J by 3 bases, leaving 14 bases between them. This CDR3 has 15 residues. Germline loops: CDR1 SGDLS, CDR2 YYNGEE. The CDR3 DNA reads as TGTGCCAGCAGCGTGAGTTGGGGAGTTGACTATGGCTACACCTTC. Residues: CASSVSWGVDYGYTF.